The next 10 T cell receptor beta chains were all read from a single sample in a study of T cell changes during pregnancy in multiple sclerosis (dated by TCRdb to between 2018 and 2021). Library generation was performed with the immunoSEQ multiplex PCR assay. The table was pulled from immuneACCESS by TCRdb, which kept in-frame rearrangements only. Such tables lose some clones; where checked, under half of the loss comes from unresolved V genes, and the rest has no known cause. In this sample the table shows approximately 40,000 clones, 80% to 90% of which occur a single time. Of the sample, 5.2% falls within the top ten clones. This material consisted of peripheral blood, taken in the first trimester of pregnancy. All receptors come from a female donor in good health, enrolled as a control in a pregnancy study.

The gene calls are TRBV5-1 and TRBJ2-6; TRBD2 aligns across 7 bases. The germline V gene has CDR1 SGHRS and CDR2 YFSETQ. CDR3 size: 16 residues. J gave up 0 bases and V 3 bases, and 3 bases lay outside the gene matches. CDR3 sequence (DNA): TGCGCCAGCAGCTCCGGGGGGAACTCTGGGGCCAACGTCCTGACTTTC. Translated, it gives CASSSGGNSGANVLTF.

The rearrangement joins TRBV28 to TRBJ1-6; D ambiguous. CDR1 and CDR2 (germline): MDHEN, SYDVKM. V lost 3 bases and J 9 bases, leaving 3 bases between the germline ends. The CDR3 spans 11 residues. CDR3 DNA: TGTGCCAGCAGTTTCAGTTCACCCCTCCACTTT. Amino acids: CASSFSSPLHF.

The chain couples TRBV13 to TRBJ2-5; D possibly corresponds to TRBD2 (6 bases). V was pared by 0 bases and J by 2 bases, with 10 bases between. In germline, CDR1 is PRHDT, CDR2 FYEKMQ (reference sequence). The CDR3 contains 15 residues. CDR3 loop: CASSLGRRVQETQYF. For the CDR3, the DNA is TGTGCCAGCAGCTTAGGCCGGAGGGTACAAGAGACCCAGTACTTC. Full variable domain (remainder filled in from reference TRBV13 and TRBJ2-5): AAGVIQSPRHLIKEKRETATLKCYPIPRHDTVYWYQQGPGQDPQFLISFYEKMQSDKGSIPDRFSAQQFSDYHSELNMSSLELGDSALYFCASSLGRRVQETQYFGPGTRLLVL.

This rearrangement joins TRBV5-4 to TRBJ2-2; 7 bases align to TRBD1. The germline V gene encodes CDR1 SGHNT and CDR2 YYREEE (reference sequence). The length of the CDR3 is 16 residues. V gave up 3 bases and J gave up 2 bases; unmatched junction bases: 7. The CDR3 protein is CASSSRQGPNTGELFF. The CDR3 nucleotides are TGTGCCAGCAGCTCCCGACAGGGCCCTAACACCGGGGAGCTGTTTTTT.

The V and J genes are TRBV2 and TRBJ2-2; TRBD2 aligns across 10 bases. Germline CDR1 and CDR2: SNHLY and FYNNEI. The CDR3 length is 16 residues. The V segment lost 6 bases and the J segment 5 bases; nucleotides outside the gene matches: 9. The CDR3: CASRGAGGPRTGELFF. DNA for the CDR3: TGTGCCAGCAGGGGAGCGGGAGGGCCACGAACCGGGGAGCTGTTTTTT.

The gene calls are TRBV7-2 and TRBJ2-3; possibly TRBD1 for D (6 bases). The ends were cut back, 4 bases at V and 2 bases at J, with 22 bases in the middle. Germline V gives CDR1 SGHTA, CDR2 FQGNSA. The CDR3 spans 18 residues. The CDR3 bases are TGTGCCAGCAGCTCCTACAGGGTACTCACCCTCGTCACAGATACGCAGTATTTT. This gives the protein CASSSYRVLTLVTDTQYF.

This clone was detected a few times. The chain links TRBV29-1 to TRBJ1-1; D perhaps matches TRBD1 (5 bases). The V and J ends lost 7 bases and 2 bases respectively, with 8 bases between them. Germline V gene data show CDR1 as SQVTM and CDR2 as ANQGSEA. The CDR3 runs 11 residues. The CDR3 nucleotides read TGCAGCGGTGACAGTAACACTGAAGCTTTCTTT. This gives the protein CSGDSNTEAFF. Complete variable domain (other parts from reference TRBV29-1 and TRBJ1-1): SAVISQKPSRDICQRGTSLTIQCQVDSQVTMMFWYRQQPGQSLTLIATANQGSEATYESGFVIDKFPISRPNLTFSTLTVSNMSPEDSSIYLCSGDSNTEAFFGQGTRLTVV.

The rearrangement joins TRBV4-3 to TRBJ2-5; 10 positions agree with TRBD2. This CDR3 is 15 amino acids long. Germline CDR1 reads LGHNA; CDR2 reads YSLEER. After removal of 3 bases from V and 2 bases from J, the junction contained 3 bases not matched to a gene. CDR3 sequence (DNA): TGCGCCAGCAGCCATGGGACTAGCGCTCAAGAGACCCAGTACTTC. This gives the protein CASSHGTSAQETQYF.

The V gene is TRBV5-4, the J gene TRBJ2-5, with 9 bases matching TRBD2. The CDR3 runs to 15 residues. Per the germline V gene, CDR1 is SGHNT and CDR2 is YYREEE (reference sequence). Losses at the gene ends were 0 bases for V and 5 bases for J; bases not matched to a gene: 5. The chain's CDR3 is CASSLEAGGIETQYF. The CDR3 nucleotides read TGTGCCAGCAGCTTGGAAGCGGGAGGAATCGAGACCCAGTACTTC. The whole variable domain, remainder taken from reference TRBV5-4 and TRBJ2-5, is ETGVTQSPTHLIKTRGQQVTLRCSSQSGHNTVSWYQQALGQGPQFIFQYYREEENGRGNFPPRFSGLQFPNYSSELNVNALELDDSALYLCASSLEAGGIETQYFGPGTRLLVL.

V usage is TRBV2 and J usage is TRBJ2-7, with TRBD1 as a possible D gene (6 bases). Germline CDR1 SNHLY, CDR2 FYNNEI. With 5 bases removed from V and 0 bases from J, the gap between germline ends came to 14 bases. The CDR3 is 15 residues long. In DNA form, the CDR3 reads TGTGCCAGCAGTCTACCCGGGACACCCTCCTACGAGCAGTACTTC. Its protein product is CASSLPGTPSYEQYF.